This TCR beta chain was retrieved from a study of blood T cell repertoires in COVID-19. The wider study: Samples representing acute and convalescent COVID-19 were sourced from the United States, Italy and Spain. Sources were T cells, B-cell-depleted T cells, or PBMCs; the material itself was cDNA or gDNA.

Seattle participants joined during active infection and were tracked over time. Trimming removed 4 bases at V and 2 bases at J, with 17 bases between. Germline CDR1 is SGHAT and CDR2 is FQNNGV. This CDR3 is 16 amino acids long. This clone was recorded only once. Data came from immunoSEQ multiplex PCR; TCRdb stores just in-frame clones and leaves some out. The data show 150,000 or so clones, with roughly 80% seen just once and 12% held by the top ten. The sequenced material came from peripheral blood. The clonotype originates from a woman aged 55-70 years with COVID-19, enrolled during active disease. The rearrangement links TRBV11-2 to TRBJ2-5; tentatively, D is TRBD1 (6 bases). This CDR3 reads CASSSKGGFNQETQYF. The DNA of the CDR3 is TGTGCCAGCAGCTCTAAAGGGGGATTCAATCAAGAGACCCAGTACTTC.